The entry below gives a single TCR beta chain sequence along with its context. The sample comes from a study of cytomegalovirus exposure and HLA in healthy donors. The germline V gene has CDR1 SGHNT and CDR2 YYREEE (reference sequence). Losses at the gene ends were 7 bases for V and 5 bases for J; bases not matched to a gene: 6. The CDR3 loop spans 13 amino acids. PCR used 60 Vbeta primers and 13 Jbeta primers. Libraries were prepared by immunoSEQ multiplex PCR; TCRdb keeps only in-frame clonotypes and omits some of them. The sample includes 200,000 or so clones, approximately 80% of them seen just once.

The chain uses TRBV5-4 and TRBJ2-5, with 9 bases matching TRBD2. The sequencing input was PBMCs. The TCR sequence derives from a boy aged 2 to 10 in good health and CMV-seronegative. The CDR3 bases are TGTGCCAGCTCTGGCGGGGGGGTGGAGACCCAGTACTTC. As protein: CASSGGGVETQYF.